The clone carrying this T cell receptor beta chain was seen at least ten times. V gave up 3 bases and J gave up 4 bases; unmatched junction bases: 4. The CDR3 sequence is 14 residues long. Germline V gene data show CDR1 as SGHKS and CDR2 as YYEKEE (reference sequence). TCRdb used MiXCR to reprocess the 5' RACE reads, holding one entry per CDR3 protein. The data contain around 360,000 distinct CDR3 sequences, 11% of them singletons. These data are taken from a study of T cells after yellow fever vaccination. As for the study in general: When fractions had low cell numbers, they were prepared with SMART-Seq v4 Ultra Low Input.

This TCR derives from a man between 18 and 35 years old who received the YFV17D yellow fever vaccine. The chain has TRBV5-5 and TRBJ2-7; TRBD1 agrees at 10 bases. Sequences were derived from PBMCs, sampled on the day of the first yellow fever vaccination. CDR3 nucleotides: TGTGCCAGCAGCTGGGACAGGGGCCAATACGAGCAGTACTTC. It codes for CASSWDRGQYEQYF.